Listed below are T cell receptor beta chains from one sample, sequenced in a study of blood T cell repertoires in COVID-19. Clones were sequenced by immunoSEQ multiplex PCR, and TCRdb holds only the in-frame ones, with some missing. This sample has around 52,000 clones, with almost 85% found just once. The specimen sequenced was peripheral blood. These receptors all stem from an elderly woman with acute or convalescent COVID-19. Both conserved end residues are part of each CDR3. Each record gives: J gene, clone size, V gene, CDR3 protein. Expanded clones are given a class, and other clones once, few, many or no size at all.

>TRBJ1-2|NA|TRBV19
CASSTRFPGQSNYGYTF
>TRBJ2-3|NA|TRBV3-1/TRBV3-2
CASSQGAGLAGDTDTQYF
>TRBJ2-1|NA|TRBV11-2
CASSLATSGGSNEQFF
>TRBJ1-5|NA|TRBV10-3
CAISEDLNRVRNQPQHF
>TRBJ2-5|few|TRBV5-1
CASGSGTSGRAKETQYF
>TRBJ1-2|NA|TRBV5-1
CASSLEGEAAYGYTF
>TRBJ2-2|NA|TRBV9
CASSGGDRYWSTGELFF
>TRBJ1-1|NA|TRBV19
CASSQTLTAGANTEAFF
>TRBJ1-3|NA|TRBV3-1/TRBV3-2
CASSQGGGSGNTIYF
>TRBJ2-2|NA|TRBV25-1
CASSERVQANTGELFF
>TRBJ2-1|NA|TRBV2
CASTEGGLGYNEQFF
>TRBJ1-1|NA|TRBV27
CASIGTGRKDTEAFF
>TRBJ2-1|NA|TRBV9
CASSVGSGGYNEQFF
>TRBJ2-5|few|TRBV5-1
CASSTGLTSSETQYF
>TRBJ1-1|NA|TRBV5-4
CASSLAGRPGGTEAFF
>TRBJ1-1|NA|TRBV24-1
CATSDSRTGGTEAFF
>TRBJ2-6|once|TRBV5-1
CASSLATSSTGANVLTF
>TRBJ2-7|NA|TRBV5-1
CASRSVTGDYEQYF
>TRBJ2-3|NA|TRBV5-1
CASTPFPSADTQYF
>TRBJ2-1|NA|TRBV5-1
CASRDLAGDSNEQFF
>TRBJ2-2|few|TRBV7-2
CASSSWGANTGELFF
>TRBJ1-5|few|TRBV6-5
CASALEGALGPQHF
>TRBJ1-1|NA|TRBV18
CASSSDRGLRAFF
>TRBJ2-3|once|TRBV6-5
CASSGQLSTDTQYF
>TRBJ2-5|NA|TRBV6-5
CASSYGTPETQYF
>TRBJ2-4|NA|TRBV28
CASSSGQSFKNIQYF
>TRBJ2-7|NA|TRBV5-1
CASSLQTSGSLGEQYF
>TRBJ2-1|NA|TRBV28
CASSSGGASAYNEQFF
>TRBJ2-7|NA|TRBV2
CASRRQGSSYEQYF
>TRBJ2-1|NA|TRBV7-3
CASSFGTSGSHEQFF
>TRBJ2-3|NA|TRBV2
CASNPPGLAGGATPQYF